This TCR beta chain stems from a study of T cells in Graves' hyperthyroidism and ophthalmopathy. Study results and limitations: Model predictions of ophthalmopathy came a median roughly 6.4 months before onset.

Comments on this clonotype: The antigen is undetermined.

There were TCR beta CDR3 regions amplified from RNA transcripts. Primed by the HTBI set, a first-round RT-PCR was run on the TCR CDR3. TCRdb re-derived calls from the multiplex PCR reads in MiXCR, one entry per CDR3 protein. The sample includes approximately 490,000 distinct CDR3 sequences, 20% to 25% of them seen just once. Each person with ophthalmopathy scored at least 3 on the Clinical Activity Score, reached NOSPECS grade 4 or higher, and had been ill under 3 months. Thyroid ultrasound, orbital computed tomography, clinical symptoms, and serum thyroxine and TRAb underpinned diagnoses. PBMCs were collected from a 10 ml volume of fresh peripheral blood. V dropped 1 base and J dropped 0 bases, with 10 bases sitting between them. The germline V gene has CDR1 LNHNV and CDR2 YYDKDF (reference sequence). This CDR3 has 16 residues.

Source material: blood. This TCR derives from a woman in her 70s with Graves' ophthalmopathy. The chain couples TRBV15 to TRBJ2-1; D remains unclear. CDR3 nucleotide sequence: TGTGCCACCAGCAGAGTCCGACCGAGCTCCTACAATGAGCAGTTCTTC. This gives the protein CATSRVRPSSYNEQFF.